A selection of T cell receptor beta chains follows, all from one sample in a study of cytomegalovirus exposure and HLA in healthy donors. The assay was immunoSEQ multiplex PCR, and TCRdb's table has in-frame clones only and misses some. The sample includes more than 95,000 clones, about 80% of them seen just once. The sequencing input was PBMCs. These TCRs come from a woman between 40 and 55 years old in good health and CMV-seronegative. Both conserved end residues are part of each CDR3. The order of the fields is V gene, J gene, clone size, D gene, CDR3 protein, CDR3 DNA. D genes are given only for firm matches. Part of the rows lack a size; the others show once, few, many or a class for expanded clones.

v_gene: TRBV9
j_gene: TRBJ2-3
abundance: NA
d_gene: TRBD1
CDR3aa: CASSVGTGPSDTQYF
CDR3nt: TGTGCCAGCAGCGTAGGGACAGGGCCTTCAGATACGCAGTATTTT

v_gene: TRBV29-1
j_gene: TRBJ1-3
abundance: NA
d_gene: TRBD1
CDR3aa: CSAQGGKFAGNTIYF
CDR3nt: TGCAGCGCACAGGGGGGAAAGTTTGCTGGAAACACCATATATTTT

v_gene: TRBV7-2
j_gene: TRBJ1-2
abundance: NA
d_gene: NA
CDR3aa: CASSLEGRARGYTF
CDR3nt: TGTGCCAGCAGCTTAGAGGGGAGGGCTCGGGGCTACACCTTC

v_gene: TRBV7-6
j_gene: TRBJ2-7
abundance: NA
d_gene: NA
CDR3aa: CASSLAQTDEQYF
CDR3nt: TGTGCCAGCAGCTTAGCACAGACAGACGAGCAGTACTTC

v_gene: TRBV5-6
j_gene: TRBJ1-1
abundance: few
d_gene: TRBD1
CDR3aa: CASSLDRGGVEAFF
CDR3nt: TGTGCCAGCAGCTTGGACAGGGGAGGAGTTGAAGCTTTCTTT

v_gene: TRBV11-2
j_gene: TRBJ2-7
abundance: NA
d_gene: NA
CDR3aa: CASSLADSGSYEQYF
CDR3nt: TGTGCCAGCAGCTTAGCGGATAGCGGTTCCTACGAGCAGTACTTC

v_gene: TRBV7-9
j_gene: TRBJ1-1
abundance: NA
d_gene: TRBD1
CDR3aa: CASSGQAGNTEAFF
CDR3nt: TGTGCCAGCAGCGGACAGGCTGGCAACACTGAAGCTTTCTTT

v_gene: TRBV29-1
j_gene: TRBJ2-2
abundance: NA
d_gene: TRBD1
CDR3aa: CSVEESQGVISGELFF
CDR3nt: TGCAGCGTTGAAGAGTCCCAGGGGGTGATATCCGGGGAGCTGTTTTTT

v_gene: TRBV5-1
j_gene: TRBJ2-3
abundance: NA
d_gene: NA
CDR3aa: CASSRRDRSTDTQYF
CDR3nt: TGCGCCAGCAGCAGGCGGGACCGGAGCACAGATACGCAGTATTTT

v_gene: TRBV29-1
j_gene: TRBJ2-2
abundance: NA
d_gene: TRBD1
CDR3aa: CSVGQGAVAGELFF
CDR3nt: TGCAGCGTTGGACAGGGGGCAGTAGCCGGGGAGCTGTTTTTT

v_gene: TRBV10-3
j_gene: TRBJ1-5
abundance: NA
d_gene: NA
CDR3aa: CATGGQLSNQPQHF
CDR3nt: TGTGCCACCGGTGGGCAGCTTAGCAATCAGCCCCAGCATTTT

v_gene: TRBV6-1
j_gene: TRBJ1-2
abundance: NA
d_gene: TRBD1
CDR3aa: CASTGQAYDALHTF
CDR3nt: TGTGCCAGCACCGGACAGGCCTATGACGCCCTCCACACCTTC

v_gene: TRBV6-5
j_gene: TRBJ1-2
abundance: few
d_gene: NA
CDR3aa: CASSRTANYGYTF
CDR3nt: TGTGCCAGCAGCCGAACAGCAAACTATGGCTACACCTTC

v_gene: TRBV5-1
j_gene: TRBJ1-1
abundance: NA
d_gene: NA
CDR3aa: CASSLGQGFGTEAFF
CDR3nt: TGCGCCAGCAGCTTGGGGCAGGGCTTTGGGACTGAAGCTTTCTTT

v_gene: TRBV6-4
j_gene: TRBJ2-1
abundance: NA
d_gene: TRBD2
CDR3aa: CASSPLAGGSNEQFF
CDR3nt: TGTGCCAGCAGTCCTCTAGCGGGAGGAAGCAATGAGCAGTTCTTC

v_gene: TRBV27
j_gene: TRBJ1-2
abundance: NA
d_gene: NA
CDR3aa: CASSYNPTGNYGYTF
CDR3nt: TGTGCCAGCAGCTATAACCCGACGGGGAACTATGGCTACACCTTC

v_gene: TRBV5-8
j_gene: TRBJ1-1
abundance: NA
d_gene: NA
CDR3aa: CASSLDASHPEAFF
CDR3nt: TGTGCCAGCAGCTTGGACGCCAGTCACCCTGAAGCTTTCTTT

v_gene: TRBV19
j_gene: TRBJ1-2
abundance: few
d_gene: NA
CDR3aa: CASSIIVAARDYGYTF
CDR3nt: TGTGCCAGTAGTATCATTGTGGCAGCTCGGGACTATGGCTACACCTTC

v_gene: TRBV18
j_gene: TRBJ2-2
abundance: once
d_gene: NA
CDR3aa: CASSPPTDTGELFF
CDR3nt: TGTGCCAGCTCACCACCTACAGACACCGGGGAGCTGTTTTTT

v_gene: TRBV7-9
j_gene: TRBJ1-5
abundance: NA
d_gene: NA
CDR3aa: CASSSEGSSKQPQHF
CDR3nt: TGTGCCAGCAGCTCCGAGGGCTCGTCGAAACAGCCCCAGCATTTT

v_gene: TRBV7-9
j_gene: TRBJ1-2
abundance: NA
d_gene: TRBD1
CDR3aa: CASSLTGDYGYTF
CDR3nt: TGTGCCAGCAGCTTAACAGGGGACTATGGCTACACCTTC

v_gene: TRBV2
j_gene: TRBJ1-2
abundance: NA
d_gene: NA
CDR3aa: CASSDAGQANYGYTF
CDR3nt: TGTGCCAGCAGTGACGCAGGACAAGCTAACTATGGCTACACCTTC

v_gene: TRBV7-9
j_gene: TRBJ2-7
abundance: NA
d_gene: NA
CDR3aa: CASSLVQAYEQYF
CDR3nt: TGTGCCAGCAGCTTAGTACAGGCCTACGAGCAGTACTTC

v_gene: TRBV4-3
j_gene: TRBJ2-3
abundance: NA
d_gene: NA
CDR3aa: CASSPSMILGTDTQYF
CDR3nt: TGCGCCAGCAGCCCGAGCATGATACTAGGCACAGATACGCAGTATTTT

v_gene: TRBV28
j_gene: TRBJ1-2
abundance: NA
d_gene: NA
CDR3aa: CASTFMGPGGYTF
CDR3nt: TGTGCCAGCACTTTTATGGGTCCAGGTGGCTACACCTTC

v_gene: TRBV7-6
j_gene: TRBJ2-3
abundance: NA
d_gene: TRBD2
CDR3aa: CASSSGLAGTTTDTQYF
CDR3nt: TGTGCCAGCAGCTCGGGACTAGCGGGAACTACTACAGATACGCAGTATTTT

v_gene: TRBV5-1
j_gene: TRBJ2-1
abundance: NA
d_gene: TRBD1
CDR3aa: CASSLTTGGYNEQFF
CDR3nt: TGCGCCAGCAGCTTGACGACAGGGGGTTACAATGAGCAGTTCTTC

v_gene: TRBV18
j_gene: TRBJ2-2
abundance: NA
d_gene: TRBD2
CDR3aa: CASLGTSGTGELFF
CDR3nt: TGTGCCAGCCTTGGGACTAGCGGGACCGGGGAGCTGTTTTTT

v_gene: TRBV29-1
j_gene: TRBJ2-1
abundance: NA
d_gene: TRBD2
CDR3aa: CSVVPSGPYAYNEQFF
CDR3nt: TGCAGCGTTGTCCCTAGCGGGCCCTACGCCTACAATGAGCAGTTCTTC

v_gene: TRBV7-9
j_gene: TRBJ2-5
abundance: NA
d_gene: NA
CDR3aa: CASSARYQETQYF
CDR3nt: TGTGCCAGCAGCGCCAGGTACCAAGAGACCCAGTACTTC

v_gene: TRBV11-2
j_gene: TRBJ2-1
abundance: NA
d_gene: TRBD1
CDR3aa: CASSPGTGRTGNEQFF
CDR3nt: TGTGCCAGCAGCCCTGGGACAGGGCGAACGGGGAATGAGCAGTTCTTC

v_gene: TRBV9
j_gene: TRBJ1-5
abundance: few
d_gene: TRBD1
CDR3aa: CASSPSTGGMQPQHF
CDR3nt: TGTGCCAGCAGCCCCTCGACAGGGGGCATGCAGCCCCAGCATTTT

v_gene: TRBV5-6
j_gene: TRBJ2-7
abundance: NA
d_gene: NA
CDR3aa: CASIHTSGEQYF
CDR3nt: TGTGCCAGCATACATACTTCGGGCGAGCAGTACTTC

v_gene: TRBV28
j_gene: TRBJ2-3
abundance: NA
d_gene: NA
CDR3aa: CASSFLSPRTDTQYF
CDR3nt: TGTGCCAGCAGTTTTCTCTCTCCCCGCACAGATACGCAGTATTTT

v_gene: TRBV30
j_gene: TRBJ1-2
abundance: NA
d_gene: TRBD1
CDR3aa: CAWSVGGGNYGYTF
CDR3nt: TGTGCCTGGAGTGTAGGGGGCGGTAACTATGGCTACACCTTC

v_gene: TRBV19
j_gene: TRBJ2-1
abundance: few
d_gene: NA
CDR3aa: CASSPLADPSYNEQFF
CDR3nt: TGTGCCAGTAGTCCCTTAGCGGACCCTTCCTACAATGAGCAGTTCTTC

v_gene: TRBV15
j_gene: TRBJ1-3
abundance: NA
d_gene: NA
CDR3aa: CATSRVFGGGNSGNTIYF
CDR3nt: TGTGCCACCAGCAGAGTTTTTGGGGGGGGCAACTCTGGAAACACCATATATTTT

v_gene: TRBV11-2
j_gene: TRBJ1-2
abundance: NA
d_gene: NA
CDR3aa: CASSRDTYYGYTF
CDR3nt: TGTGCCAGCAGCCGGGACACGTACTATGGCTACACCTTC

v_gene: TRBV10-3
j_gene: TRBJ2-1
abundance: NA
d_gene: TRBD2
CDR3aa: CAISEPSSGRSNEQFF
CDR3nt: TGTGCCATCAGTGAACCGTCTAGCGGGAGGAGCAATGAGCAGTTCTTC

v_gene: TRBV7-2
j_gene: TRBJ2-1
abundance: once
d_gene: NA
CDR3aa: CASSLMKPTRYNEQFF
CDR3nt: TGTGCCAGCAGCTTAATGAAGCCTACGCGCTACAATGAGCAGTTCTTC